This T cell receptor (beta chain) is from a study of T cells in Graves' hyperthyroidism and ophthalmopathy (dated by TCRdb to between 2019 and 2020). A note on the overall study: Peripheral blood was collected at initial diagnosis, before any treatment. Whether ophthalmopathy could be predicted prospectively was tested in an independent validation cohort made up of approximately 19 hyperthyroidism patients plus 17 patients who later progressed to ophthalmopathy. Once sampling was done, hyperthyroidism patients were given methimazole at a starting dose of 30 mg daily, whereas ophthalmopathy patients were given high-dose intravenous methylprednisolone. The 100 discovery patients were randomly split 7:3 into training and test sets. The paper reports TCR Vbeta CDR3 sequencing of roughly 140 peripheral blood samples: approximately 41 ophthalmopathy, approximately 74 hyperthyroidism and some 17 progressor patients. TCR V-J signatures able to tell the groups apart were searched for in a discovery cohort of some 97 patients, of whom roughly 42 had Graves' ophthalmopathy and roughly 58 had stable Graves' hyperthyroidism. In more than 5 Graves' hyperthyroidism patients, the study also compared T-cell repertoires from thyroid tissue with T-cell repertoires from blood.

This clonotype showed up many times. Its antigen remains undetermined. Within one base of it there is no much larger clone, and no base qualities were kept. TCR beta CDR3 regions were amplified from RNA transcripts. The TCR CDR3 was subjected to a first round of RT-PCR using the HTBI primer set and the Qiagen OneStep RT-PCR kit. A second multiplex PCR round built the libraries, followed by size selection and purification. Libraries were sequenced paired-end with 100 bp reads on an Illumina HiSeq2000. The original pipeline was this. SOAPnuke was used to process the raw data, with reads discarded if the reads contained adapters or uncalled bases, had a mean Phred below 15, or lacked an exact constant-primer or identifier match. High-quality paired reads were merged with COPE v1.2.5, and unique nucleotide sequences were defined as clonotypes. Clonotypes were aligned to IMGT TRBV, TRBD and TRBJ reference segments using MiTCR v1.1. The analysis was restricted to V-J combinations with a frequency above 0.0001, which together covered 99% to 99.2% of the repertoires. A TCS score was defined as the ratio of F50 (clonal expansion) to E x V (chaos), with BLOSUM62-based TCRdist applied between CDR3 peptides within each V-J. Welch's t-statistics and random forest reduced roughly 530 V-J features to about 12, which were used in a naive Bayes classifier (R e1071). The public reads were run again by TCRdb, first through fastp at Q25 and then through MiXCR, and only productive beta chains were kept. Duplicate CDR3 protein sequences are folded into a single record with the most common DNA and genes. The V and J calls, along with clone size, are taken from TCRdb and not from the paper's own processing. The sample table holds 340,000 or so distinct CDR3 sequences, of which roughly 20% were seen once. In total, the top ten clones hold 49% of the sample.

Stable Graves' hyperthyroidism was defined as the absence of progression to ophthalmopathy over 18 months of follow-up. Hyperthyroidism patients were newly diagnosed, had a disease duration of under 2 months, and were aged 18 to 65 years. Exclusion was applied to patients with uncontrolled infections, other autoimmune diseases, pregnancy or lactation. Diagnoses relied on clinical symptoms, serum thyroxine and TRAb, thyroid ultrasound and orbital computed tomography. PBMCs were separated from about 10 ml of fresh peripheral blood using Ficoll-Paque density gradient centrifugation. Total RNA was extracted using Trizol reagent, and RNA quality was assessed on an Agilent 2100 Bioanalyzer. Results the study describes overall, beyond this receptor: In validation, the model predicted progression to ophthalmopathy a median of roughly 6.1 months before onset, with about 70% sensitivity and just under 75% specificity. No statistical method was used to fix the sample size in advance, and group allocation was not hidden from the investigators. In cross-validation, a model built on a 13 V-J signature told ophthalmopathy apart from stable hyperthyroidism with under 90% sensitivity and around 81% specificity, and in testing the same model reached 80%/75%. Blood samples also contained most of the expanded thyroid clonotypes (frequency above 0.001), which suggests that blood repertoires may reflect thyroid immune responses.

Sample: blood. This receptor was obtained from a woman between 45 and 65 years old with Graves' hyperthyroidism.

The nucleotide sequence reads TGCAGTGCTGGCCGGGACAGAGAGAACACTGAAGCTTTCTTT. The resulting protein is CSAGRDRENTEAFF. The V and J genes are TRBV20-1 and TRBJ1-1, with 7 middle bases fitting TRBD1. Based on the germline V gene (reference sequence), the CDR1 and CDR2 sequences are DFQATT and SNEGSKA. The V end gives up 5 bases and the J end 1 base, leaving 7 bases in the junction not matched to a gene. Counted from cysteine to phenylalanine, this CDR3 has 14 amino acids. The only DNA kept is the CDR3, 42 bases in frame from the first base.